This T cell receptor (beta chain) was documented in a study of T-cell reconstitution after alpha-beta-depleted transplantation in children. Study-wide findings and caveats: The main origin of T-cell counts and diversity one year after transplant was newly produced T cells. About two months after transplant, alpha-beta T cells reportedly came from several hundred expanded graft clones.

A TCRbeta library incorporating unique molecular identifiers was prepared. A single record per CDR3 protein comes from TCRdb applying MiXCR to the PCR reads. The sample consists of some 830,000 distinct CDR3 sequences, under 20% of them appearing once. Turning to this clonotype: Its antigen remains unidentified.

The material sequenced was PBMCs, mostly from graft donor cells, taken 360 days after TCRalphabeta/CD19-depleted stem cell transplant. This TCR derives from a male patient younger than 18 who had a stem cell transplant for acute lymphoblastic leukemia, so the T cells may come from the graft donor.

The CDR3 DNA reads as TGTGCCAGAACCGAGCGGGATCTAGGCACAGATACGCAGTATTTT. Its protein product is CARTERDLGTDTQYF. The rearrangement joins TRBV5-3 to TRBJ2-3; 7 bases line up with TRBD2. TRBV5-3 qualifies as an ORF whose function is uncertain. V was pared by 6 bases and J by 1 base, with 8 bases of the junction left unmatched. The CDR3 is 15 amino acids.